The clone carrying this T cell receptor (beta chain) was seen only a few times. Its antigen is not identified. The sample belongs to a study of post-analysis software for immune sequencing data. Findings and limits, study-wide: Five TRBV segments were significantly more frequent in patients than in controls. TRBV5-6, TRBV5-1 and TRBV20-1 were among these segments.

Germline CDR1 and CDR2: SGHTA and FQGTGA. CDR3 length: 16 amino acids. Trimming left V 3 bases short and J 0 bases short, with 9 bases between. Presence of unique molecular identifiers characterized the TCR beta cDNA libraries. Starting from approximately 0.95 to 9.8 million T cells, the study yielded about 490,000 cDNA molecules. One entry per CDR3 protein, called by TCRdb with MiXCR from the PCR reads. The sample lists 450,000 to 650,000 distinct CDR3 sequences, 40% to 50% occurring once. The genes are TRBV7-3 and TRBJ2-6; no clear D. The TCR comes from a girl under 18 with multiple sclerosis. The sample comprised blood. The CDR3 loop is CASSLYPLSGANVLTF. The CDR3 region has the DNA TGTGCCAGCAGCTTGTATCCTCTCTCTGGGGCCAACGTCCTGACTTTC.